This T cell receptor beta chain was recovered during a study of technical replicates of blood from a handful of donors. V lost 4 bases and J lost 9; bases outside the gene matches: 8. Germline CDR1 reads ENHRY; CDR2 reads SYGVKD. The CDR3 spans 15 residues. This clone has a single count. Profiled with immunoSEQ multiplex PCR; TCRdb holds only in-frame clones, not every one. The sample has 60,000 to 75,000 clones; around nine tenths are singletons. This clonotype originated in a human donor in good health. Some clones in this sample may be carry-over from other donors' samples. The sample was PBMCs. The chain combines TRBV10-3 with TRBJ2-1; TRBD2 matches at 11 bases. The CDR3 reads CAISGTSGGALEQFF. As DNA, the CDR3 is TGTGCCATCAGTGGTACTAGCGGGGGAGCGCTTGAGCAGTTCTTC.